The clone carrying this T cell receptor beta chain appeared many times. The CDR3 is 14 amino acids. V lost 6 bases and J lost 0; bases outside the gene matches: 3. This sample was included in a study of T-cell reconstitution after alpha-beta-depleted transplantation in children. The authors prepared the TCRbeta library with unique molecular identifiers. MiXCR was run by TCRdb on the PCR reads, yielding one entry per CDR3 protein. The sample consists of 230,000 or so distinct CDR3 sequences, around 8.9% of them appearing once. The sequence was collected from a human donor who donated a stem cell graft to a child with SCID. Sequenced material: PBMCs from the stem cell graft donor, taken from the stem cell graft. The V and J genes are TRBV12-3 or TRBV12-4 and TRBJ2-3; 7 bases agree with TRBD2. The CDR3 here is CASRPSGSTDTQYF. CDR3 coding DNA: TGTGCCAGCAGACCTAGCGGTAGCACAGATACGCAGTATTTT.